This is a list of T cell receptor beta chains from one sample in a study of blood T cell repertoires in COVID-19. Measured with immunoSEQ multiplex PCR; TCRdb has only the in-frame clones, and not every one. The top ten clones hold 2.2% of a sample with about 200,000 clones, approximately 90% of them seen once. What was sequenced was peripheral blood. These receptors were collected from a man under 40 who had recovered from COVID-19. CDR3s include the opening cysteine and the closing phenylalanine or tryptophan. A D gene is named only where the DNA matches it firmly. The listing skips clone size in some rows; elsewhere it reads once, few, many or a size class.

cdr3_nt: TGTGCCAGCAGCGTAGACAGTCACTATGGCTACACCTTC
cdr3_aa: CASSVDSHYGYTF
v_call: TRBV9
d_call: -
clone_size: once
cdr3_length: 13
j_call: TRBJ1-2

cdr3_nt: TGTGCCAGCACTCCCCGAGGTCCGGGACTGGGCATACTAGCCAAAAACATTCAGTACTTC
cdr3_aa: CASTPRGPGLGILAKNIQYF
v_call: TRBV27
d_call: -
clone_size: -
cdr3_length: 20
j_call: TRBJ2-4

cdr3_nt: TGTGCCAGCAGTAACTTCAGGACACTTGGAGAGCAGTACTTC
cdr3_aa: CASSNFRTLGEQYF
v_call: TRBV27
d_call: -
clone_size: -
cdr3_length: 14
j_call: TRBJ2-7

cdr3_nt: TGTGCCAGCAGTTCGGCCGGGAACGAGCAGTACTTC
cdr3_aa: CASSSAGNEQYF
v_call: TRBV12-3/TRBV12-4
d_call: -
clone_size: -
cdr3_length: 12
j_call: TRBJ2-7

cdr3_nt: TGTGCCAGTAGTATCTCACAGGGTGCAGCTTTCTTT
cdr3_aa: CASSISQGAAFF
v_call: TRBV19
d_call: -
clone_size: -
cdr3_length: 12
j_call: TRBJ1-1

cdr3_nt: TGTGCCAGCAGCGTGGACAGTAATGAGCAGTTCTTC
cdr3_aa: CASSVDSNEQFF
v_call: TRBV9
d_call: -
clone_size: once
cdr3_length: 12
j_call: TRBJ2-1

cdr3_nt: TGTGCCAGCAGTTACATCCGAGCGGGGGGGCTAGATACGCAGTATTTT
cdr3_aa: CASSYIRAGGLDTQYF
v_call: TRBV6-5
d_call: TRBD2
clone_size: once
cdr3_length: 16
j_call: TRBJ2-3

cdr3_nt: TGTGCCAGCAGTGAACTACAGGGGCAGAACACTGAAGCTTTCTTT
cdr3_aa: CASSELQGQNTEAFF
v_call: TRBV6-1
d_call: TRBD1
clone_size: -
cdr3_length: 15
j_call: TRBJ1-1

cdr3_nt: TGTGCCAGCAGCTTATTGCCAGGGAATGGCTACACCTTC
cdr3_aa: CASSLLPGNGYTF
v_call: TRBV11-2
d_call: -
clone_size: -
cdr3_length: 13
j_call: TRBJ1-2

cdr3_nt: TGTGCCAGCAGTTTCGGCGGGGGTCGGACCGGGGAGCTGTTTTTT
cdr3_aa: CASSFGGGRTGELFF
v_call: TRBV27
d_call: TRBD2
clone_size: few
cdr3_length: 15
j_call: TRBJ2-2

cdr3_nt: TGTGCCAGTAGCCAGACAGGGGCTGGAAACACCATATATTTT
cdr3_aa: CASSQTGAGNTIYF
v_call: TRBV19
d_call: TRBD1
clone_size: -
cdr3_length: 14
j_call: TRBJ1-3

cdr3_nt: TGTGCCAGCAGCCCGACTAGCTACCAAGAGACCCAGTACTTC
cdr3_aa: CASSPTSYQETQYF
v_call: TRBV7-8
d_call: TRBD2
clone_size: -
cdr3_length: 14
j_call: TRBJ2-5

cdr3_nt: TGTGCCAGCAGCCAAGGGACAGCGACCACAGATACGCAGTATTTT
cdr3_aa: CASSQGTATTDTQYF
v_call: TRBV4-2
d_call: -
clone_size: -
cdr3_length: 15
j_call: TRBJ2-3

cdr3_nt: TGTGCCTGGAGTGTACGGGCAGGGGAAAAACTGTTTTTT
cdr3_aa: CAWSVRAGEKLFF
v_call: TRBV30
d_call: -
clone_size: -
cdr3_length: 13
j_call: TRBJ1-4

cdr3_nt: TGTGCCAGCAGTAGGGACAGGGTCGGACAGCCCCAGCATTTT
cdr3_aa: CASSRDRVGQPQHF
v_call: TRBV6-5
d_call: TRBD1
clone_size: -
cdr3_length: 14
j_call: TRBJ1-5

cdr3_nt: TGTGCCAGCTCTCGGGACAGGGATGAGCAGTTCTTC
cdr3_aa: CASSRDRDEQFF
v_call: TRBV18
d_call: TRBD1
clone_size: -
cdr3_length: 12
j_call: TRBJ2-1

cdr3_nt: TGTGCCAGCAGCGCCCGGGGGACGAACCCTATGACCGAAAAACTGTTTTTT
cdr3_aa: CASSARGTNPMTEKLFF
v_call: TRBV9
d_call: -
clone_size: -
cdr3_length: 17
j_call: TRBJ1-4

cdr3_nt: TGTGCCAGCAGTCAGAGCCTGGGGAGCTATGGCTACACCTTC
cdr3_aa: CASSQSLGSYGYTF
v_call: TRBV6-5
d_call: -
clone_size: -
cdr3_length: 14
j_call: TRBJ1-2

cdr3_nt: TGTGCCTGGAGCCAAGGGGGGGGATCACCCCTCCACTTT
cdr3_aa: CAWSQGGGSPLHF
v_call: TRBV30
d_call: -
clone_size: -
cdr3_length: 13
j_call: TRBJ1-6

cdr3_nt: TGCGCCAGCAGCCCCGTCGGGGGACAGAATTCACCCCTCCACTTT
cdr3_aa: CASSPVGGQNSPLHF
v_call: TRBV5-1
d_call: TRBD1
clone_size: -
cdr3_length: 15
j_call: TRBJ1-6

cdr3_nt: TGTGCCAGCAGCTTCGACGAGGCCTCCCTGGGGAGGGGTATGCCCCTCCACTTT
cdr3_aa: CASSFDEASLGRGMPLHF
v_call: TRBV7-9
d_call: -
clone_size: -
cdr3_length: 18
j_call: TRBJ1-6

cdr3_nt: TGTGCCAGCAGCTTCGAGGGTTATCGAGGCTACACCTTC
cdr3_aa: CASSFEGYRGYTF
v_call: TRBV11-2
d_call: -
clone_size: -
cdr3_length: 13
j_call: TRBJ1-2

cdr3_nt: TGCGCCAGCAGTGTCTCCAGGGGGCTTGAGCAGTTCTTC
cdr3_aa: CASSVSRGLEQFF
v_call: TRBV10-2
d_call: TRBD1
clone_size: -
cdr3_length: 13
j_call: TRBJ2-1

cdr3_nt: TGTGCCAGCAGCCAAGATTTCGCCAGGCAAGAGACCCAGTACTTC
cdr3_aa: CASSQDFARQETQYF
v_call: TRBV3-1/TRBV3-2
d_call: -
clone_size: -
cdr3_length: 15
j_call: TRBJ2-5

cdr3_nt: TGTGCCAGCTCACCCTCGAACAACAATCAGCCCCAGCATTTT
cdr3_aa: CASSPSNNNQPQHF
v_call: TRBV18
d_call: -
clone_size: -
cdr3_length: 14
j_call: TRBJ1-5

cdr3_nt: TGTGCCAGCAGCTCTGGAGGGGACCGTCAGCCCCAGCATTTT
cdr3_aa: CASSSGGDRQPQHF
v_call: TRBV7-9
d_call: -
clone_size: -
cdr3_length: 14
j_call: TRBJ1-5

cdr3_nt: TGCGCCAGCAGCTTGGGAGGGGGGGCCGCAGATACGCAGTATTTT
cdr3_aa: CASSLGGGAADTQYF
v_call: TRBV5-1
d_call: -
clone_size: -
cdr3_length: 15
j_call: TRBJ2-3

cdr3_nt: TGTGCCAGCAGTGAAATACAGGGGGCGAAAGAGACCCAGTACTTC
cdr3_aa: CASSEIQGAKETQYF
v_call: TRBV28
d_call: TRBD1
clone_size: -
cdr3_length: 15
j_call: TRBJ2-5